Below, one T cell receptor beta chain is given with its context. This record belongs to a study of T cell changes during pregnancy in multiple sclerosis. The germline V and J ends were trimmed by 4 bases and 3 bases, with 12 bases remaining between them. CDR3 length: 14 residues. Germline CDR1 is MNHEY and CDR2 is SVGAGI. The method was immunoSEQ multiplex PCR; TCRdb's version includes in-frame clones alone and lacks a portion of them. The sample has 60,000 to 85,000 clones, more than 90% seen once. This material consisted of peripheral blood, taken in the first trimester of pregnancy. The gene calls are TRBV6-5 and TRBJ1-1; D unresolved. The clonotype originates from a female donor with multiple sclerosis, enrolled in a pregnancy study. The CDR3 loop is CASSFARAYTEAFF. The CDR3 nucleotides are TGTGCCAGCAGTTTCGCGAGGGCTTACACTGAAGCTTTCTTT.